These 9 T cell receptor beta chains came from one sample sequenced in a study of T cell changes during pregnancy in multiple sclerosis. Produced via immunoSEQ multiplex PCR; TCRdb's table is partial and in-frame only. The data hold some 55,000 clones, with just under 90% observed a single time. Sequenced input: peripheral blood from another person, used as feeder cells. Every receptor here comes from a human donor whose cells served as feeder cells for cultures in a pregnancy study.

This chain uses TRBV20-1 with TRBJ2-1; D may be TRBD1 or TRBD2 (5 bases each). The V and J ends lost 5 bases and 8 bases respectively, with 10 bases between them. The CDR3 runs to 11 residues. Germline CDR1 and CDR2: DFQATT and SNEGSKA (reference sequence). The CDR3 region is CSAQQGHEQFF. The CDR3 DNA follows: TGCAGTGCTCAGCAGGGACATGAGCAGTTCTTC.

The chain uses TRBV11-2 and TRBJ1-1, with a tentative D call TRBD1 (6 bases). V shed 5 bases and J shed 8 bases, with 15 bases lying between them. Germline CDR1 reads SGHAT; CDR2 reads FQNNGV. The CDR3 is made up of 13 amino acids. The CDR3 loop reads CASSEYFGTEAFF. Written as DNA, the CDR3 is TGTGCCAGCAGCGAATATTTCGGGACAGAAGCTTTCTTT. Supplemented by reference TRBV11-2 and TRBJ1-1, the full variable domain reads EAGVAQSPRYKIIEKRQSVAFWCNPISGHATLYWYQQILGQGPKLLIQFQNNGVVDDSQLPKDRFSAERLKGVDSTLKIQPAKLEDSAVYLCASSEYFGTEAFFGQGTRLTVV.

The CDR3 DNA sequence: TGTGCCAGCAGAAGTACCAGTCAGGGGCTAGAGCAGTTCTTC. Its translation: CASRSTSQGLEQFF. The V gene is TRBV28, the J gene TRBJ2-1; tentatively, D is TRBD1 (6 bases). There are 14 residues in the CDR3. The V and J ends lost 6 bases and 10 bases respectively, with 19 bases between them. CDR1 and CDR2 from the germline V gene are MDHEN and SYDVKM.

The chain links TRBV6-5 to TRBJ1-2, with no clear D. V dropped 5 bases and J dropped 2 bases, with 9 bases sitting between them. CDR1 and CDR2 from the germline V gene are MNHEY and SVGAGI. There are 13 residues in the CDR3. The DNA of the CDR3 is TGTGCCAGCAGTCTCGGACCGAACTATGGCTACACCTTC. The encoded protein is CASSLGPNYGYTF.

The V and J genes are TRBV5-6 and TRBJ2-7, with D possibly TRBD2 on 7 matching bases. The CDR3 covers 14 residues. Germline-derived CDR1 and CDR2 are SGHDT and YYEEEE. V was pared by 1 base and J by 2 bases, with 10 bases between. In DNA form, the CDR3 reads TGTGCCAGCAGCTTGCGGGGGGCCGCCTACGAGCAGTACTTC. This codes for CASSLRGAAYEQYF.

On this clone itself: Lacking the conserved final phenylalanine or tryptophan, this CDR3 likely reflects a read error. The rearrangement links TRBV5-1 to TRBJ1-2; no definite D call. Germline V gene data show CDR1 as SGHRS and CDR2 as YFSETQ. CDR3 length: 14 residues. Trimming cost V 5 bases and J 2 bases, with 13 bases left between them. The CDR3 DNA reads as TGCGCCAGCAGGCCTCCCCAGAGCAACTATGGCTACACCCTC. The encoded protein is CASRPPQSNYGYTL.

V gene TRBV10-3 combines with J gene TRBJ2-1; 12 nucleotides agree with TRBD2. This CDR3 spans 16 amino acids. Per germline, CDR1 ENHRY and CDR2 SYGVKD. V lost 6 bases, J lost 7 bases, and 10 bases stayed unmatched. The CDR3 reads CAIRPSGGDGSNEQFF. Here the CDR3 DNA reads TGTGCCATCAGGCCTAGCGGGGGGGACGGTTCAAATGAGCAGTTCTTC.

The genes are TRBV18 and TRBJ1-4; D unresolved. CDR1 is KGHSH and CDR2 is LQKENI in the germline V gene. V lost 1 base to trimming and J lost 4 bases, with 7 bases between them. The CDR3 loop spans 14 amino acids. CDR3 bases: TGTGCCAGCTCACCACGGGCTATTAATGAAAAACTGTTTTTT. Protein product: CASSPRAINEKLFF.

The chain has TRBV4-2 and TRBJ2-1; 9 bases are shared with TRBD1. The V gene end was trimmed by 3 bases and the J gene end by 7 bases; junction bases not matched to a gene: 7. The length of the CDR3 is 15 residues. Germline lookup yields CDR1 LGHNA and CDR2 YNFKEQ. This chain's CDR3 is CASSQTGTGWNEQFF. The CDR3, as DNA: TGTGCCAGCAGCCAGACCGGGACAGGGTGGAATGAGCAGTTCTTC.